This paragraph reports one T cell receptor (beta chain). This CDR3 has 13 amino acids. CDR1 and CDR2 from the germline V gene are ENHRY and SYGVKD. V lost 0 bases and J lost 6, with 6 bases in between. The sample is drawn from a study of blood T cell repertoires in COVID-19. Study information: Donors in the United States, Italy and Spain gave samples during acute or convalescent COVID-19. T cells, B-cell-depleted T cells, or PBMCs supplied cDNA or gDNA.

Libraries were prepared by immunoSEQ multiplex PCR; TCRdb keeps only in-frame clonotypes and omits some of them. The sample comprises some 76,000 clones, 65% to 85% of which are singletons, and about 13% rests with the top ten. The receptor comes from a man aged 45-60 years with COVID-19, enrolled during active disease. This sequence joins TRBV10-3 and TRBJ1-5, with no clear D. The sample consisted of peripheral blood. DNA of the CDR3: TGTGCCATCAGTGAGTCGCTAAGTCAGCCCCAGCATTTT. As protein: CAISESLSQPQHF.